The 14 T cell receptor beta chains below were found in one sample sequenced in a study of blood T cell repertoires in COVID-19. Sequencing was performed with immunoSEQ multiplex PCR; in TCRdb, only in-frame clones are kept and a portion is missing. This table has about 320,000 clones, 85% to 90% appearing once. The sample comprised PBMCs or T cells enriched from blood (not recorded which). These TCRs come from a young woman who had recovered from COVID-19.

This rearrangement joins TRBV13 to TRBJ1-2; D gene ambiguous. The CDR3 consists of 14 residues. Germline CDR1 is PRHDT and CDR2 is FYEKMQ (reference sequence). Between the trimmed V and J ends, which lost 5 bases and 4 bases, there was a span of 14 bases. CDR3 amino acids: CASSPRYSSYGYTF. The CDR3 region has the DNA TGTGCCAGCAGCCCCCGCTACAGCTCCTATGGCTACACCTTC.

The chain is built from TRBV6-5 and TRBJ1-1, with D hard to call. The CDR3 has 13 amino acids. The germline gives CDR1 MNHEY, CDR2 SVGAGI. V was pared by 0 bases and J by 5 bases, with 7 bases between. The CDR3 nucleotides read TGTGCCAGCAGTTACTCCCGCGGGACTGAAGCTTTCTTT. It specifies CASSYSRGTEAFF.

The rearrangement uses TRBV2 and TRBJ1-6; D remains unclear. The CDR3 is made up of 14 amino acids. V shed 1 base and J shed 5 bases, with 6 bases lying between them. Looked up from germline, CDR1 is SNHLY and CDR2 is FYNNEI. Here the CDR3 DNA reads TGTGCCAGCAGTGAAGATATAAATAATTCACCCCTCCACTTT. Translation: CASSEDINNSPLHF.

CDR3 nucleotide sequence: TGTGCCAGCAGCCGTACTAAGGAGAATAATGAGCAGTTCTTC. Its protein is CASSRTKENNEQFF. The gene calls are TRBV3-1 (or the pseudogene TRBV3-2) and TRBJ2-1; D not certain. Per the germline V gene, CDR1 is LGHDT and CDR2 is YNNKEL (reference sequence). The CDR3 is 14 amino acids. With 4 bases removed from V and 7 bases from J, the gap between germline ends came to 14 bases.

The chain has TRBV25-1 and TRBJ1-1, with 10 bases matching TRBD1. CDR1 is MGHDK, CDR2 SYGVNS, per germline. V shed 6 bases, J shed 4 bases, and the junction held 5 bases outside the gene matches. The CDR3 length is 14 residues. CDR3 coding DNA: TGTGCCAGCAGCGGACAGGGGGAGGCCACTGAAGCTTTCTTT. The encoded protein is CASSGQGEATEAFF.

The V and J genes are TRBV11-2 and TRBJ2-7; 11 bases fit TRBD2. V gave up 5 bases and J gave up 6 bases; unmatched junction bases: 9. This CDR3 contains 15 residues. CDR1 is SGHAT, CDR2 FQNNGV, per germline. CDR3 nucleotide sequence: TGTGCCAGCAGCGCTTATAGCGGGGGGGCCCTCGAGCAGTACTTC. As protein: CASSAYSGGALEQYF.

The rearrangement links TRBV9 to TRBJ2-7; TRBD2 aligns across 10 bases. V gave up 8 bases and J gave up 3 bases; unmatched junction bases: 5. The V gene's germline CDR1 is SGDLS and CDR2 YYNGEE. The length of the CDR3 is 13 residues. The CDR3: CAREQRGGYEQYF. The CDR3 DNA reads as TGTGCCAGAGAACAGCGGGGGGGCTACGAGCAGTACTTC.

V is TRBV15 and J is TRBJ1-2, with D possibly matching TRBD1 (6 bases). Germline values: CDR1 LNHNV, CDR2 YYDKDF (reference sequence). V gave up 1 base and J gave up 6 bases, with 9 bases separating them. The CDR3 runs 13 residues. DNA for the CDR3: TGTGCCACCAGCAGAGGGGCAGGGGATGGCTACACCTTC. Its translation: CATSRGAGDGYTF. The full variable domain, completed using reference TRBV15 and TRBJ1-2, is DAMVIQNPRYQVTQFGKPVTLSCSQTLNHNVMYWYQQKSSQAPKLLFHYYDKDFNNEADTPDNFQSRRPNTSFCFLDIRSPGLGDTAMYLCATSRGAGDGYTFGSGTRLTVV.

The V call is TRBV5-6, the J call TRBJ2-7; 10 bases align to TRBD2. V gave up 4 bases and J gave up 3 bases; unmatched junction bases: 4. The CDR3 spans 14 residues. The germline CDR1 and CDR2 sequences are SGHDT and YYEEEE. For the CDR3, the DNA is TGTGCCAGCAGCGAAACTAGCGGGGTCTACGAGCAGTACTTC. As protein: CASSETSGVYEQYF.

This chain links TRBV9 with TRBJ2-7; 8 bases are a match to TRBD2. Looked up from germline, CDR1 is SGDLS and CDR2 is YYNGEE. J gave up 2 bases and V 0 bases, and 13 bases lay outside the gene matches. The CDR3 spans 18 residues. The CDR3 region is CASSVGVSLAALTYEQYF. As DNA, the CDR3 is TGTGCCAGCAGCGTAGGGGTTTCACTAGCGGCGCTAACCTACGAGCAGTACTTC.

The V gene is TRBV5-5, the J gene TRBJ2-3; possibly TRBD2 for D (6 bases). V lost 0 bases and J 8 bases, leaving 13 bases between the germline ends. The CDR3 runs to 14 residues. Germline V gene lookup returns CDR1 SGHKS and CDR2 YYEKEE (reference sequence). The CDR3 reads CASSLARTTGTQYF. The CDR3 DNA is TGTGCCAGCAGCTTGGCTAGGACTACCGGTACGCAGTATTTT. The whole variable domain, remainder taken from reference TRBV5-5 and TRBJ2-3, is DAGVTQSPTHLIKTRGQQVTLRCSPISGHKSVSWYQQVLGQGPQFIFQYYEKEERGRGNFPDRFSARQFPNYSSELNVNALLLGDSALYLCASSLARTTGTQYFGPGTRLTVL.

The CDR3 here is CASSSGGAGFDTQYF. The CDR3 DNA is TGTGCCAGCTCATCGGGGGGCGCAGGATTTGATACGCAGTATTTT. The chain joins TRBV6-5 to TRBJ2-3; TRBD2 might be the D (7 bases). The CDR3 is made up of 15 amino acids. V was clipped by 8 bases and J by 6 bases, with 21 bases between them. CDR1 is MNHEY and CDR2 is SVGAGI in the germline V gene.

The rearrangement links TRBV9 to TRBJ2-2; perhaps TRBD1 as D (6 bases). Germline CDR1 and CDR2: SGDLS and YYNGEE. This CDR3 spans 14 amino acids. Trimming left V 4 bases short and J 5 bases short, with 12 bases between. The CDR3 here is CASSLGQLTGELFF. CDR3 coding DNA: TGTGCCAGCAGCCTAGGACAGTTAACCGGGGAGCTGTTTTTT.

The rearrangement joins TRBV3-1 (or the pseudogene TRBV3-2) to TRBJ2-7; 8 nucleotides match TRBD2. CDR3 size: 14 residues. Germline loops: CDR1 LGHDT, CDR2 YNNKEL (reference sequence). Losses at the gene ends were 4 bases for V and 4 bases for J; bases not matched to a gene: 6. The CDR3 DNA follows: TGTGCCAGCAGCCCCTCCCGGGGGGGTTACGAGCAGTACTTC. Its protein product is CASSPSRGGYEQYF.